Below, 17 T cell receptor beta chains from the same sample are listed, as sequenced in a study of blood T cells in healthy people across ages. A J-beta primer mix and a sample-barcoded 5' primer were used in a second PCR of about 7 to 12 cycles. TCRdb itself ran the 5' RACE reads through MiXCR, one entry per CDR3 protein. The sample lists around 1,000,000 distinct CDR3 sequences; roughly 24% were seen once. The sample was also reused in another study, on T cells of mothers and their children.

Sequenced sample: blood. These receptors came from a girl aged 2-15 years in good health.

This clonotype was detected a few times. The CDR3 spells CASVLGDGPYNEQFF. The CDR3, as DNA: TGTGCCAGTGTCCTGGGGGATGGGCCCTACAATGAGCAGTTCTTC. The chain has TRBV7-6 and TRBJ2-1; either TRBD1 or TRBD2 may fit D (5 bases each). Germline assignment: CDR1 SGHVS and CDR2 FNYEAQ. V lost 9 bases and J lost 2, with 17 bases in between. CDR3 length: 15 amino acids.

Notes on this clonotype: The conserved phenylalanine or tryptophan is not found at the CDR3 terminus, so this likely reflects a read error. The rearrangement joins TRBV3-1 to TRBJ1-4; the D is unclear. Germline V gives CDR1 LGHDT, CDR2 YNNKEL (reference sequence). This CDR3 is 16 amino acids long. CDR3 sequence: CASRQDAAPFNEKLFL. The DNA for the CDR3 is TGTGCCAGCAGGCAAGATGCGGCTCCCTTTAATGAAAAACTGTTTCTT.

This clonotype has only a few counts. The rearrangement uses TRBV13 and TRBJ2-1; D is unclear. TRBJ2-7 explains the end of the DNA better; the J call may be wrong. The CDR3 sequence is 15 residues long. Germline CDR1 is PRHDT and CDR2 is FYEKMQ (reference sequence). CDR3 in amino acids: CASSLGTLDTYEQYF. In DNA form, the CDR3 reads TGTGCCAGCAGCTTAGGGACATTGGATACCTACGAGCAGTACTTC.

This clonotype was detected only a few times. The CDR3 region has the DNA TGTGCCAGCAGCCCGGGGGCGTTAGCCAAAAACATTCAGTACTTC. Its protein is CASSPGALAKNIQYF. V usage is TRBV27 and J usage is TRBJ2-4, with D tentatively TRBD1 or TRBD2 (6 bases each). In germline, CDR1 is MNHEY, CDR2 SMNVEV (reference sequence). The CDR3 runs 15 residues. V was trimmed by 6 bases and J by 0 bases, leaving 12 bases between them.

This clonotype was observed at least ten times. The J gene is TRBJ2-2, the V gene TRBV29-1, with 8 bases identical to TRBD1. CDR1 is SQVTM, CDR2 ANQGSEA, per germline. Trimming took 6 bases from V and 8 from J; bases not matched to a gene: 8. The CDR3 is made up of 13 amino acids. The CDR3 here is CSVARQGSGELFF. The CDR3 nucleotides read TGCAGCGTCGCAAGACAGGGGTCGGGGGAGCTGTTTTTT.

This clonotype has just a few counts. The chain links TRBV7-8 to TRBJ2-7; TRBD2 matches 8 bases. In germline, CDR1 is SGHVS, CDR2 FQNEAQ. J lost 5 bases, V lost 5 bases, and 8 bases had no gene match. The CDR3 runs 14 residues. CDR3 in DNA: TGTGCCAGCAGCCCTTGGACTAGCCGGGACGAGCAGTACTTC. It translates to CASSPWTSRDEQYF.

This chain uses TRBV12-3 or TRBV12-4 with TRBJ2-5; D might be TRBD2 (6 bases). TRBJ2-1 explains the end of the DNA better; the J call may be wrong. The CDR3 loop spans 12 amino acids. The CDR3 reads CASSLGLLVQFF. The CDR3 region has the DNA TGTGCCAGCAGTTTGGGACTTCTTGTGCAGTTCTTC.

The chain recombines TRBV4-1 with TRBJ2-5; TRBD2 might be the D (6 bases). The assigned J gene may be wrong: the sequence end matches TRBJ2-7 better. This CDR3 has 15 amino acids. Germline assignment: CDR1 MGHRA and CDR2 YSYEKL. CDR3 loop: CASSQGPGVSYEQYF. Here the CDR3 DNA reads TGCGCCAGCAGCCAAGGCCCGGGAGTTTCCTACGAGCAGTACTTC.

The rearrangement links TRBV5-1 to TRBJ2-5; D not resolved. Germline V gives CDR1 SGHRS, CDR2 YFSETQ. Trimming removed 0 bases at V and 5 bases at J, with 14 bases between. The CDR3 extends over 15 amino acids. The CDR3 loop reads CASSLGDTGRETQYF. DNA of the CDR3: TGCGCCAGCAGCTTGGGAGACACCGGCAGGGAGACCCAGTACTTC. Supplemented by reference TRBV5-1 and TRBJ2-5, the full variable domain reads KAGVTQTPRYLIKTRGQQVTLSCSPISGHRSVSWYQQTPGQGLQFLFEYFSETQRNKGNFPGRFSGRQFSNSRSEMNVSTLELGDSALYLCASSLGDTGRETQYFGPGTRLLVL.

This clonotype was observed a single time. The chain links TRBV29-1 to TRBJ2-5; no reliable D call. V lost 4 bases and J lost 2, with 11 bases in between. The CDR3 loop spans 13 amino acids. Germline CDR1 is SQVTM and CDR2 is ANQGSEA. The CDR3 is CSVAGVMQETQYF. CDR3 nucleotide sequence: TGCAGCGTTGCTGGGGTGATGCAAGAGACCCAGTACTTC.

The V call is TRBV4-1, the J call TRBJ2-1; either TRBD1 or TRBD2 may supply D (7 bases each). Trimming shortened V by 6 bases and J by 7 bases, and 19 bases separated the two germline ends. The germline gives CDR1 MGHRA, CDR2 YSYEKL. This CDR3 contains 15 residues. CDR3 amino acids: CASSPLAARGNEQFF. Written as DNA, the CDR3 is TGCGCCAGCAGTCCCCTAGCGGCCAGGGGGAATGAGCAGTTCTTC.

This sequence joins TRBV7-2 and TRBJ2-1; 11 nucleotides match TRBD2. TRBJ2-7 matches the DNA end more closely, so the J call is doubtful. This CDR3 has 15 amino acids. Germline assignment: CDR1 SGHTA and CDR2 FQGNSA. The CDR3 coding sequence is TGTGCCAGCAGCCAATCGGGACTAGCGGTCCACGAGCAGTACTTC. This sequence encodes CASSQSGLAVHEQYF.

The CDR3 coding sequence is TGTGCCAGCAGTGGAATGGAGACAGGGATCGTCGACGAGCAGTACTTC. Encoded protein: CASSGMETGIVDEQYF. The V gene is TRBV28, the J gene TRBJ2-7, with TRBD1 identical over 7 bases. The CDR3 runs 16 residues. In germline, CDR1 is MDHEN, CDR2 SYDVKM. The junction had 15 bases not matched to a gene; V was cut back by 5 bases and J by 5 bases.

J is TRBJ2-5 and V is TRBV7-8; D remains unclear. From germline, CDR1 is SGHVS and CDR2 FQNEAQ. The CDR3 runs 13 residues. V shed 4 bases and J shed 2 bases, with 8 bases lying between them. The CDR3 spells CASSSFSQETQYF. In DNA, the CDR3 is TGTGCCAGCAGCTCCTTCTCTCAAGAGACCCAGTACTTC.

This clonotype came up many times. The J gene is TRBJ1-2, the V gene TRBV28; D unresolved. The CDR3 is 14 residues long. From germline, CDR1 is MDHEN and CDR2 SYDVKM. The V end was cut by 6 bases, the J end by 8 bases, with 19 bases between. This chain's CDR3 is CASRHGGSLEGYTF. CDR3 sequence (DNA): TGTGCCAGCAGGCACGGTGGGTCGCTGGAGGGCTACACCTTC.

This chain uses TRBV5-6 with TRBJ2-1; possibly TRBD2 for D (6 bases). The end of the DNA fits TRBJ2-5 better, so the J call may be wrong. Per the germline V gene, CDR1 is SGHDT and CDR2 is YYEEEE. This CDR3 comprises 15 residues. The DNA of the CDR3 is TGTGCCAGCAGCTTATGGAGGGACGGGTGGGAGACCCAGTACTTC. Amino acids: CASSLWRDGWETQYF.

This chain uses TRBV10-3 with TRBJ2-3; the D gene is possibly TRBD2 (5 bases). The CDR3 runs to 13 residues. Trimming left V 9 bases short and J 5 bases short, with 15 bases between. The germline V gene encodes CDR1 ENHRY and CDR2 SYGVKD. CDR3 sequence: CAIWEGSGDTQYF. The CDR3 DNA follows: TGTGCCATTTGGGAAGGGAGTGGAGATACGCAGTATTTT.